This entry is about one T cell receptor (beta chain). Its antigen is unknown. The data derive from a study of post-analysis software for immune sequencing data. Study summary: There were relapsing-remitting, secondary progressive and progressive-relapsing multiple sclerosis among the disease courses included. Points from the study as a whole: There was significantly lower normalized Chao1 diversity in multiple sclerosis patients than in controls. Elevated frequency relative to controls characterized four or five TRBV segments in patients, TRBV5-6, TRBV5-1 and TRBV20-1 among them.

The CDR3 has 14 residues. The J segment lost 6 bases and the V segment lost 5 bases, leaving 8 bases of the junction unmatched. Germline V gene data show CDR1 as SGHTA and CDR2 as FQGNSA. Incorporated into the TCR beta cDNA libraries were unique molecular identifiers, which served to reduce PCR and sequencing biases. TCRdb analysed the PCR reads with MiXCR anew, one entry per CDR3 protein. This repertoire shows roughly 730,000 distinct CDR3 sequences, 30% found once; its top ten account for 0.5% to 0.6%. This chain uses TRBV7-2 with TRBJ2-7; 9 bases line up with TRBD1. Sequenced sample: blood. The origin of this receptor is a girl aged 5-17 years with multiple sclerosis. DNA for the CDR3: TGTGCCAGCAGCCCAGGGACAGGGCGTCGCGAGCAGTACTTC. Translating gives CASSPGTGRREQYF.